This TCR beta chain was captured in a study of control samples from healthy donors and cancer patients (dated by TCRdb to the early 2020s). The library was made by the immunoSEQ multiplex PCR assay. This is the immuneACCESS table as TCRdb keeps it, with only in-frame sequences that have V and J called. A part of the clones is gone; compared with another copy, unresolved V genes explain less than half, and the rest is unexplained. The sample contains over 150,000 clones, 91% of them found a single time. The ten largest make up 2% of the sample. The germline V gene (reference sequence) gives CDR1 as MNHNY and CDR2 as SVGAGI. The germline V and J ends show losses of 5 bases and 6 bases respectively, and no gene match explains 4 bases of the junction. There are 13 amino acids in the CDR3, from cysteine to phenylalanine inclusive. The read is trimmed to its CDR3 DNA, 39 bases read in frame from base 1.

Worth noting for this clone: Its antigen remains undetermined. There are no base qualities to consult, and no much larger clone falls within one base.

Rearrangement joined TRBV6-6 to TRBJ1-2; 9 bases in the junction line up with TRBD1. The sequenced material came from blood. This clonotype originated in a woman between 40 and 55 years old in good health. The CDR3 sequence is CASSPRTGDGYTF. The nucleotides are TGTGCCAGCAGTCCCCGGACAGGGGATGGCTACACCTTC.